The source of this T cell receptor beta chain is a study of early T cells in non-severe SARS-CoV-2 infection. Study summary: Sequencing was performed on bulk RNA from unsorted whole blood, leaving chains unpaired. Whole-study findings and limits: Missing private and CD4 specificities, VDJdb matching favored anti-spike CD8 responses.

Unique molecular identifiers (one per individual cDNA molecule) were attached. Via MiXCR, TCRdb re-called the 5' RACE reads, giving one row per CDR3 protein. The data hold about 48,000 distinct CDR3 sequences, with over 7.5% observed a single time. Of note for this clonotype: Its antigen is not identified.

The trim removed 3 bases at V and 9 bases at J, leaving 14 bases unmatched. The germline CDR1 and CDR2 sequences are KGHSH and LQKENI. This CDR3 has 17 amino acids. The sequenced sample was whole blood. The origin of this receptor is an adult who was a healthcare worker with PCR-confirmed SARS-CoV-2 infection or an uninfected control (not recorded which). The chain carries TRBV18 and TRBJ2-7; 13 bases line up with TRBD2. CDR3 in amino acids: CASSPNTDGLAGVRQYF. CDR3 DNA sequence: TGTGCCAGCTCACCGAATACAGACGGACTAGCGGGAGTAAGGCAGTACTTC.